One T cell receptor (beta chain) is described in this entry. Assay used: immunoSEQ multiplex PCR; TCRdb lists only in-frame clones, some missing. The sample contains over 200,000 clones, around 83% of which appear only once. This sample was included in a study of blood T cell repertoires in COVID-19. Study background: Donors in the United States, Italy and Spain gave samples during acute or convalescent COVID-19.

Assignments of participants to cohorts depended upon their own reported clinical history. What the recovered Cohort 3 donors had was two negative PCRs, clearance, or symptom resolution. V lost 3 bases, J lost 4 bases, and 13 bases lay in between. Germline V gene sequence: CDR1 SGHRS, CDR2 YFSETQ. This CDR3 is built from 14 residues. Specimen: PBMCs or T cells enriched from blood (not recorded which). This clonotype was sampled from a woman aged 40-49 years who had recovered from COVID-19. The chain couples TRBV5-1 to TRBJ1-2, with D possibly TRBD1 on 5 matching bases. This chain's CDR3 is CASSSLAGVYGYTF. The CDR3 coding sequence is TGCGCCAGCAGCTCCCTTGCGGGGGTCTATGGCTACACCTTC.